The clone carrying this TCR beta chain has a handful of counts. Mouse names are used for the genes. This same CDR3 is encoded by further DNA sequences in the sample. Sequencing relied on a cDNA template that was reverse transcribed from extracted RNA. Method: immunoSEQ multiplex PCR; TCRdb's copy keeps in-frame clones and lacks some. The record shows 250,000 or so clones for this sample, with no singletons present. Sorting used CD4, CD8alpha, NKG2D, NKG2ACE and other markers on pooled cutaneous lymph node cells. This specimen belongs to a study of CD8+ T cells in alopecia areata. The material sequenced was CD4+ T cells sorted from a lymph node. This receptor was obtained from a C3H/HeJ mouse with alopecia areata. This mouse strain has H2-k as its MHC haplotype.

The CDR3 bases that were read are TGTGCCAGCAGACCGGGACAACAAGAC. It codes for CASRPGQQD. The whole CDR3 sequence is CASRPGQQDTQYF. V gene TRBV19 combines with J gene TRBJ2-5; D possibly corresponds to TRBD1 (6 bases). The DNA ends 4 residues before the CDR3 does, and the rest of the CDR3 is filled in from the germline J gene. Trimming removed 5 bases from V and 3 bases from J, with 10 bases in between. The CDR3 is 13 residues long. Germline CDR1 reads FNHDT; CDR2 reads SITEND (reference sequence).